This record concerns one T cell receptor beta chain sequence. The clone's antigen remains unknown. A junction boundary mismatches the germline segment, possibly from a read error. The library was built by means of multiplex PCR. Sequencing relied on an Illumina HiSeq 2500. TCRbeta libraries were built by three rounds of nested PCR using primers (Table S4), following protocols modified from ARM-PCR. Before sequencing, PCR products of 200-500 bp were cut from the gel and purified using the QIAquick gel extraction kit. In the source study's methods: Trimmomatic was used to clean the reads, FLASH merged the cleaned reads into complete CDR3 sequences, and MiTCR assigned the sequences to V(D)J germline segments. Clonal diversity was computed as the inverse Simpson's index with VDJtools. Productive reads were defined as in-frame sequences without a premature stop codon. TCRdb passed the public sequencing reads through fastp at Q25 and MiXCR, retaining productive beta sequences. One record per CDR3 amino acid sequence lists the most common genes and DNA. TCRdb, not the original authors, processed these V and J calls. The sample table holds some 100,000 distinct CDR3 sequences, of which roughly two thirds were seen once. Of the sample, around 19% is held by the ten largest clones.

RNA was extracted from bulk unsorted tissue and checked for quality with a NanoDrop ND-1000 and an Agilent 2100. Distant non-tumor tissue taken more than 3 cm from the tumor edge was used as the normal lung sample. All donors had newly diagnosed lung cancer, had not received prior chemotherapy, and were admitted for thoracic surgery in China between August and November 2014. Patients with previous radiotherapy or chemotherapy, or with another concurrent cancer, were excluded from the study. Surgical tissue pieces of roughly 1-2.2 cm3 were preserved in RNAlater solution and were kept at -80 degrees C until use. Reading from cysteine to phenylalanine, the CDR3 counts 14 amino acids. The DNA shown is the 42-base CDR3, in frame from base 1. CDR1 is given as MNHEY and CDR2 as SVGAGI, both from the germline V gene. This entry comes from a study of tumor and adjacent non-tumor tissue in lung cancer (dated by TCRdb to the late 2010s). Background on the whole study: Patients with adenocarcinoma (approximately twelve), squamous cell carcinoma (2) and small cell lung cancer (1) were included in the cohort. The study compared bulk TCRbeta repertoires between lung tumor tissue and matched distant non-tumor lung tissue from about 14 lung cancer patients. For each patient, one tumor sample and one normal lung sample were taken, giving 25 to 30 paired specimens that underwent TCRbeta CDR3 sequencing. Ages among the 15 or so patients ranged from about 30 to 85 years, there were some 10 men and 5 women, and disease was at TNM stage I to III. Sequencing produced about 130,000,000 productive TCRbeta reads in total, an average of approximately 4.2 million reads per sample.

General study outcomes and caveats: Tumor tissue showed significantly higher TCR diversity (inverse Simpson) than normal lung tissue, at around 460 vs 160 (P = 0.0075, Mann-Whitney U test). TCR diversity was significantly higher in younger patients, and greater tumor TCR diversity was associated with shorter overall survival and shorter disease-free survival. A significantly larger cumulative share of the repertoire was made up by the top 100 clones in normal lung than in tumor tissue. Neither the sequencing platform nor unique molecular identifiers are mentioned in the methods. Only roughly 16 patients were included in the cohort, and the need for larger samples and more detailed clinical data was noted by the authors. Because peripheral blood was not sequenced, the blood TCRbeta repertoires of the lung cancer patients in the study went unexamined.

What was sequenced was distant non-tumor lung tissue. The receptor's source is a man between 25 and 39 years old with non-small cell lung cancer. The chain was built from TRBV6-5 and TRBJ1-2, with TRBD1 perhaps the D gene, on 6 matching bases. The DNA sequence is as follows: TGTGCCAGCAGTCTTATAACAGGGACGGACGGCTGCACCTTC. It translates as CASSLITGTDGCTF.